The 10 T cell receptor beta chains below all came from one sample that was sequenced in a study of CXCR3-negative and CXCR3-positive naive CD8 T cells. In preparing the TRB cDNA libraries, 5' RACE with UMI labels was used. TCRdb processed the 5' RACE reads again and assigns one entry to each CDR3 protein, with no DNA. The data show 45,000 to 60,000 distinct CDR3 sequences, and the top ten clones hold roughly 0.42%. The specimen sequenced was naive CXCR3- CD8+ T cells from blood. The sample's subset: CD45RO-CCR7+CD27+CD95- naive CD8+ T cells lacking CXCR3 (TNR3-). Receptors originate from a human donor in good health. Some clones in this sample may be carry-over from other donors' samples.

Here the CDR3 reads CSVDIQGNYGYTF. The V and J genes are TRBV29-1 and TRBJ1-2; TCRdb indicates TRBD1, and absent DNA this call remains unverified. Germline assignment: CDR1 SQVTM and CDR2 ANQGSEA. The CDR3 contains 13 residues.

The chain combines TRBV27 with TRBJ2-7. The germline V gene encodes CDR1 MNHEY and CDR2 SMNVEV (reference sequence). This CDR3 has 14 residues. CDR3 loop: CASSLMGSSYEQYF.

The chain combines TRBV28 with TRBJ2-7; TCRdb's D call of TRBD2 is untestable without DNA. This CDR3 contains 13 residues. Germline CDR1 reads MDHEN; CDR2 reads SYDVKM. CDR3 sequence: CASRSGLAYEQYF.

The rearrangement links TRBV27 to TRBJ1-2; absent DNA, TCRdb's TRBD1 call cannot be checked. The CDR3 is 15 amino acids. Germline CDR1 MNHEY, CDR2 SMNVEV (reference sequence). This CDR3 is CASSPRTGDSYGYTF.

This chain connects TRBV7-9 to TRBJ1-4; TCRdb indicates TRBD1, and absent DNA this call remains unverified. Germline CDR1 reads SEHNR; CDR2 reads FQNEAQ (reference sequence). CDR3 length: 18 residues. The CDR3 protein is CASSLADRGMTTNEKLFF.

The chain links TRBV7-3 to TRBJ2-7. The V gene's germline CDR1 is SGHTA and CDR2 FQGTGA. The CDR3 length is 13 residues. The CDR3 region is CASSLGFGYEQYF.

This rearrangement joins TRBV29-1 to TRBJ2-1; the TCRdb D gene call, TRBD1, has no DNA to confirm it. Germline V gene sequence: CDR1 SQVTM, CDR2 ANQGSEA. The CDR3 totals 15 residues. The chain's CDR3 is CSVRLGQPEFNEQFF.

The chain is built from TRBV12-3 or TRBV12-4 and TRBJ2-7; the TCRdb call, TRBD1, lacks DNA for checking. This CDR3 region has 16 residues. This CDR3 is CASSSGGGQGDGEQYF.

J is TRBJ2-3 and V is TRBV23-1; TCRdb designates TRBD2, a call that cannot be tested without DNA. TRBV23-1 is an ORF, and what it does is uncertain. This CDR3 has 17 residues. CDR3 sequence: CAIRTGTSGATTDTQYF.

The chain carries TRBV19 and TRBJ1-5; TCRdb outputs TRBD1, but without DNA this stays unchecked. Germline V gives CDR1 LNHDA, CDR2 SQIVND (reference sequence). This CDR3 comprises 14 residues. CDR3 protein: CASSDSYSNQPQHF.